What follows are 9 T cell receptor beta chains derived from one specimen sequenced in a study of T cells in Graves' hyperthyroidism and ophthalmopathy. Amplification targeted TCR beta CDR3 regions from RNA transcripts. In the first-round RT-PCR of the TCR CDR3, the HTBI primer set was used. TCRdb processed the multiplex PCR reads anew with MiXCR; each CDR3 protein has one entry. Of around 500,000 distinct CDR3 sequences in the sample, about 16% are singletons; the top ten hold approximately 30%. Sequencing used blood. These receptors all stem from a woman younger than 45 with Graves' ophthalmopathy.

This clonotype was picked up many times. This chain links TRBV27 with TRBJ1-1, with 9 nucleotides matching TRBD1. Germline V gene data show CDR1 as MNHEY and CDR2 as SMNVEV (reference sequence). There are 15 residues in the CDR3. V lost 5 bases, J lost 3 bases, and 7 bases stayed unmatched. The CDR3 bases are TGTGCCAGCAGTCCCCGGACAGGGGCGTACACTGAAGCTTTCTTT. The encoded protein is CASSPRTGAYTEAFF.

There are many counts of this clonotype. The CDR3, as DNA: TGTGCCAGTGCCGGAAAATTACGACAGGACCTCAACTATGGCTACACCTTC. Protein: CASAGKLRQDLNYGYTF. The gene calls are TRBV19 and TRBJ1-2, with D perhaps matching TRBD1 (6 bases). The CDR3 length is 17 residues. The V end was cut by 8 bases, the J end by 2 bases, with 24 bases between. Germline assignment: CDR1 LNHDA and CDR2 SQIVND (reference sequence).

This clonotype was detected ten times or more. The J gene is TRBJ2-5, the V gene TRBV30, with 11 bases fitting TRBD2. The CDR3 runs 18 residues. The V segment lost 2 bases and the J segment 2 bases; nucleotides outside the gene matches: 13. Germline V CDR1 and CDR2: GTSNPN, SVGIG (reference sequence). This CDR3 reads CAWSPLPSGRYEQETQYF. CDR3 DNA sequence: TGTGCCTGGAGTCCCTTGCCTAGCGGGAGGTACGAGCAAGAGACCCAGTACTTC.

This clonotype was recorded many times. V usage is TRBV20-1 and J usage is TRBJ2-1, with 7 nucleotides matching TRBD2. The CDR3 length is 15 residues. Unmatched junction bases numbered 7, after V lost 1 base and J lost 4 bases. Germline V gene sequence: CDR1 DFQATT, CDR2 SNEGSKA (reference sequence). CDR3 amino acids: CSARGWRGTYNEQFF. CDR3 coding DNA: TGCAGTGCTAGAGGTTGGCGGGGGACGTACAATGAGCAGTTCTTC.

This clonotype appeared a few times. CDR3 in DNA: TGTGCCAGCAAAGAACTTCAGCTAAACACTGAAGCTTTCTTT. Its translation: CASKELQLNTEAFF. The chain links TRBV27 to TRBJ1-1; D is unresolved. The CDR3 runs 14 residues. Trimming took 7 bases from V and 2 from J, leaving 14 bases between them. CDR1 is MNHEY, CDR2 SMNVEV, per germline (reference sequence).

The rearrangement joins TRBV6-2 or TRBV6-3 to TRBJ2-7; maybe TRBD2 (5 bases). CDR3 length equals 14 residues. Trimming stripped 7 bases from V and 4 bases from J, with 17 bases between. Per germline, CDR1 MNHEY and CDR2 SVGEGT. The CDR3 spells CASNLKYREYEQYF. The CDR3 bases are TGTGCCAGCAACTTGAAGTACCGGGAATACGAGCAGTACTTC.

This clonotype came up a few times. V gene TRBV6-1 combines with J gene TRBJ2-5, with a possible D match to TRBD1 (6 bases). Trimming took 5 bases from V and 2 from J, leaving 12 bases between them. The CDR3 extends over 14 amino acids. Germline V gives CDR1 MNHNS, CDR2 SASEGT. CDR3 residues: CASSQEQGQETQYF. For the CDR3, the DNA is TGTGCCAGCAGTCAGGAACAGGGACAAGAGACCCAGTACTTC.

This rearrangement joins TRBV20-1 to TRBJ1-5; the match to TRBD1 covers 11 bases. This CDR3 is built from 15 residues. From germline, CDR1 is DFQATT and CDR2 SNEGSKA (reference sequence). V was clipped by 1 base and J by 2 bases; unmatched bases: 1. This CDR3 reads CSARGGQGGNQPQHF. CDR3 bases: TGCAGTGCTAGAGGGGGACAGGGGGGCAATCAGCCCCAGCATTTT.

In its sample, this clonotype was seen many times. This sequence joins TRBV20-1 and TRBJ2-1; the match to TRBD1 covers 8 bases. The trim removed 5 bases at V and 4 bases at J, leaving 16 bases unmatched. Germline-derived CDR1 and CDR2 are DFQATT and SNEGSKA (reference sequence). The CDR3 extends over 17 amino acids. The CDR3 is CSASPGTGTKVYNEQFF. CDR3 DNA: TGCAGTGCTTCCCCCGGGACAGGTACGAAAGTGTACAATGAGCAGTTCTTC.